Following are 32 T cell receptor beta chains from one sample sequenced in a study of OX40 agonist ivuxolimab in advanced cancers. TCRdb's table, derived via immunoSEQ multiplex PCR, lists solely in-frame clones and lacks some. The sample has approximately 82,000 clones; roughly 92% are singletons. This specimen was CD4+ or CD8+ T cells sorted from blood, taken in a trial of the OX40 agonist ivuxolimab. All receptors derive from an adult with an advanced solid tumor such as melanoma, head and neck, liver or kidney cancer.

The chain recombines TRBV27 with TRBJ2-5; no clear D gene. The germline V gene encodes CDR1 MNHEY and CDR2 SMNVEV (reference sequence). The V and J ends lost 3 bases and 5 bases respectively, with 10 bases between them. The CDR3 has 13 residues. The CDR3, as DNA: TGTGCCAGCAGTTTCGACGGTCGGGAGACCCAGTACTTC. Translated, it gives CASSFDGRETQYF.

The chain links TRBV27 to TRBJ2-7; a possible D gene is TRBD1 (5 bases). Germline-derived CDR1 and CDR2 are MNHEY and SMNVEV (reference sequence). The ends were cut back, 2 bases at V and 1 base at J, with 9 bases in the middle. The CDR3 consists of 14 residues. In DNA, the CDR3 is TGTGCCAGCAGTTTAGGTCCAGGGTCCTACGAGCAGTACTTC. The encoded protein is CASSLGPGSYEQYF.

This chain links TRBV5-1 with TRBJ1-1; D is unresolved. CDR3 length: 17 amino acids. V lost 1 base and J 0 bases, leaving 16 bases between the germline ends. Germline lookup yields CDR1 SGHRS and CDR2 YFSETQ. The CDR3 DNA follows: TGCGCCAGCAGCTTGAGCGGTCAATTGGATATGAACACTGAAGCTTTCTTT. Its translation: CASSLSGQLDMNTEAFF.

V usage is TRBV4-1 and J usage is TRBJ1-1, with D hard to call. The CDR3 loop spans 14 amino acids. V lost 0 bases and J 1 base, leaving 6 bases between the germline ends. CDR1 is MGHRA, CDR2 YSYEKL, per germline. The DNA for the CDR3 is TGCGCCAGCAGCCAAGATTTAAGGAACACTGAAGCTTTCTTT. This sequence encodes CASSQDLRNTEAFF.

The chain uses TRBV30 and TRBJ2-7, with D tentatively TRBD2 (5 bases). Trimming left V 3 bases short and J 3 bases short, with 6 bases between. The germline CDR1 and CDR2 sequences are GTSNPN and SVGIG (reference sequence). The CDR3 covers 11 residues. The CDR3 DNA sequence: TGTGCCTGGAGACTAGGCTACGAGCAGTACTTC. Translated, it gives CAWRLGYEQYF.

The chain couples TRBV18 to TRBJ2-5; TRBD2 matches at 9 bases. V lost 2 bases, J lost 1 base, and 8 bases stayed unmatched. CDR1 is KGHSH, CDR2 LQKENI, per germline. This CDR3 has 17 residues. The CDR3 sequence is CASSPSLAGAFQETQYF. The DNA for the CDR3 is TGTGCCAGCTCACCATCTTTAGCGGGAGCGTTCCAAGAGACCCAGTACTTC.

This clone is a singleton in its sample. The CDR3 DNA follows: TGTGCCAGCAGCGGAGCAGGGGTCGGGCCTTATGGCTACACCTTC. As protein: CASSGAGVGPYGYTF. The rearrangement uses TRBV9 and TRBJ1-2, with D maybe TRBD1 (6 bases). Germline V gene sequence: CDR1 SGDLS, CDR2 YYNGEE. V was pared by 3 bases and J by 5 bases, with 17 bases between. The CDR3 totals 15 residues.

This chain connects TRBV11-1 to TRBJ2-1; D is uncertain. V was shortened by 6 bases and J by 0 bases, with 9 bases between the two germline ends. The CDR3 covers 14 residues. Germline V gives CDR1 SGHAT, CDR2 FQDESV (reference sequence). The CDR3 DNA sequence: TGTGCCAGCAGTCTCCGGAACTCCTACAATGAGCAGTTCTTC. This gives the protein CASSLRNSYNEQFF.

The chain uses TRBV7-6 and TRBJ2-7, with 10 bases fitting TRBD1. Germline V lookup: CDR1 SGHVS, CDR2 FNYEAQ. V gave up 5 bases and J gave up 1 base; unmatched junction bases: 2. The CDR3 loop spans 14 amino acids. The CDR3 nucleotides are TGTGCCAGCAGCCGGGACAGGGGTTCCTACGAGCAGTACTTC. It yields the protein CASSRDRGSYEQYF.

This chain uses TRBV6-5 with TRBJ1-5, with D perhaps TRBD1 (5 bases). CDR1 and CDR2 (germline): MNHEY, SVGAGI. The ends were cut back, 5 bases at V and 8 bases at J, with 13 bases in the middle. This CDR3 contains 13 residues. The CDR3 region has the DNA TGTGCCAGCAGTGCCGACGGGGACGAGCCCCAGCATTTT. Amino acids: CASSADGDEPQHF.

V is TRBV13 and J is TRBJ2-7; 7 bases match TRBD2. The CDR3 is 18 residues long. CDR1 PRHDT and CDR2 FYEKMQ come from the germline V gene (reference sequence). The junction had 18 bases not matched to a gene; V was cut back by 7 bases and J by 0 bases. CDR3 bases: TGTGCCAGCACCACAACCGGAGGGAGGGTTCCAGACTCCTACGAGCAGTACTTC. This encodes CASTTTGGRVPDSYEQYF.

This chain links TRBV30 with TRBJ1-2; perhaps TRBD1 as D (5 bases). The CDR3 has 14 amino acids. Trimming pared 5 bases from V and 1 base from J, leaving 14 bases between. Germline lookup yields CDR1 GTSNPN and CDR2 SVGIG (reference sequence). CDR3 region: CAWVQDGLNYGYTF. The CDR3 coding sequence is TGTGCCTGGGTACAGGACGGCCTTAACTATGGCTACACCTTC. Combining the CDR3 with reference TRBV30 and TRBJ1-2 gives the whole variable domain SQTIHQWPATLVQPVGSPLSLECTVEGTSNPNLYWYRQAAGRGLQLLFYSVGIGQISSEVPQNLSASRPQDRQFILSSKKLLLSDSGFYLCAWVQDGLNYGYTFGSGTRLTVV.

This chain joins TRBV10-3 and TRBJ2-2; D is possibly TRBD1 (6 bases). This CDR3 region has 13 residues. V shed 6 bases and J shed 1 base, with 6 bases lying between them. Germline CDR1 is ENHRY and CDR2 is SYGVKD. CDR3 nucleotides: TGTGCCATCAGGGACAGGAACACCGGGGAGCTGTTTTTT. It is translated as CAIRDRNTGELFF.

This chain uses TRBV29-1 with TRBJ1-1; no reliable D call. Per the germline V gene, CDR1 is SQVTM and CDR2 is ANQGSEA. The CDR3 extends over 9 amino acids. The V end was cut by 7 bases, the J end by 6 bases, with 6 bases between. CDR3 coding DNA: TGCAGCGCTTCACCTGAAGCTTTCTTT. As protein: CSASPEAFF.

V is TRBV5-1 and J is TRBJ2-1; 8 positions match TRBD2. Trimming removed 0 bases from V and 4 bases from J; junction bases left unmatched: 3. The CDR3 contains 15 residues. Germline V gene sequence: CDR1 SGHRS, CDR2 YFSETQ. This chain's CDR3 is CASSLGGGPYNEQFF. The CDR3, as DNA: TGCGCCAGCAGCTTGGGCGGGGGGCCTTACAATGAGCAGTTCTTC. Using reference TRBV5-1 and TRBJ2-1 for the parts outside the CDR3, the full variable domain is KAGVTQTPRYLIKTRGQQVTLSCSPISGHRSVSWYQQTPGQGLQFLFEYFSETQRNKGNFPGRFSGRQFSNSRSEMNVSTLELGDSALYLCASSLGGGPYNEQFFGPGTRLTVL.

The chain joins TRBV9 to TRBJ1-2; 10 bases line up with TRBD1. Losses at the gene ends were 1 base for V and 5 bases for J; bases not matched to a gene: 5. Looked up from germline, CDR1 is SGDLS and CDR2 is YYNGEE. The CDR3 has 15 residues. The CDR3 here is CASSVYGTGVYGYTF. CDR3 bases: TGTGCCAGCAGCGTATACGGGACAGGGGTATATGGCTACACCTTC.

V and J are TRBV5-4 and TRBJ2-3; D gene unclear. Trimming took 3 bases from V and 6 from J, leaving 11 bases between them. This CDR3 has 13 residues. Germline V lookup: CDR1 SGHNT, CDR2 YYREEE (reference sequence). The CDR3 reads CASSSPVDDTQYF. Here the CDR3 DNA reads TGTGCCAGCAGCTCCCCAGTTGATGATACGCAGTATTTT.

The DNA for the CDR3 is TGTGCCAGCAGCCGACTAACCGGCTACGAGCAGTACTTC. Its protein product is CASSRLTGYEQYF. The chain uses TRBV7-9 and TRBJ2-5; D might be TRBD2 (5 bases). The DNA end is more similar to TRBJ2-7, so the J call may be wrong. From germline, CDR1 is SEHNR and CDR2 FQNEAQ (reference sequence). The CDR3 runs to 13 residues.

The chain combines TRBV5-1 with TRBJ1-5; 7 nucleotides align to TRBD1. The CDR3 runs 20 residues. Germline lookup yields CDR1 SGHRS and CDR2 YFSETQ. V lost 2 bases to trimming and J lost 7 bases; unmatched junction nucleotides: 24. CDR3 region: CASSLRFGTQRRDRRQPQHF. DNA of the CDR3: TGCGCCAGCAGCTTAAGATTCGGGACGCAAAGACGGGACAGACGGCAGCCCCAGCATTTT.

The chain links TRBV19 to TRBJ1-1; 8 bases fit TRBD1. CDR1 is LNHDA and CDR2 is SQIVND in the germline V gene (reference sequence). This CDR3 comprises 13 residues. Unmatched junction bases numbered 7, after V lost 7 bases and J lost 6 bases. The CDR3 spells CASNPTDRAEAFF. CDR3 nucleotides: TGTGCCAGTAACCCCACGGACAGGGCTGAAGCTTTCTTT.

V gene TRBV5-1 combines with J gene TRBJ1-2; D call uncertain. V lost 0 bases, J lost 10 bases, and 19 bases lay in between. The CDR3 is 15 amino acids. CDR1 SGHRS and CDR2 YFSETQ come from the germline V gene. CDR3 sequence: CASSLVTSLLRDYTF. Written as DNA, the CDR3 is TGCGCCAGCAGCTTGGTTACCAGCCTCCTGCGAGACTACACCTTC.

This clone was counted a single time. This sequence joins TRBV7-3 and TRBJ2-5; unclear D gene. Germline lookup yields CDR1 SGHTA and CDR2 FQGTGA. This CDR3 spans 12 amino acids. V lost 2 bases, J lost 8 bases, and 9 bases lay in between. CDR3 sequence (DNA): TGTGCCAGCAGCTTAGAGTCGGGTACCCAGTACTTC. Encoded protein: CASSLESGTQYF.

The J gene is TRBJ1-4, the V gene TRBV5-1, with 7 bases identical to TRBD1. Germline V gene lookup returns CDR1 SGHRS and CDR2 YFSETQ. The CDR3 contains 14 residues. J gave up 7 bases and V 0 bases, and 3 bases lay outside the gene matches. In DNA form, the CDR3 reads TGCGCCAGCAGCTTGGTAGGGGGCGGTGAAAAACTGTTTTTT. It encodes CASSLVGGGEKLFF. The entire variable domain, with the rest obtained from reference TRBV5-1 and TRBJ1-4, is as follows: KAGVTQTPRYLIKTRGQQVTLSCSPISGHRSVSWYQQTPGQGLQFLFEYFSETQRNKGNFPGRFSGRQFSNSRSEMNVSTLELGDSALYLCASSLVGGGEKLFFGSGTQLSVL.

This clone was detected only a few times. The rearrangement uses TRBV6-4 and TRBJ2-7; 9 positions match TRBD1. Germline loops: CDR1 MRHNA, CDR2 SNTAGT. The J segment lost 6 bases and the V segment lost 5 bases, leaving 8 bases of the junction unmatched. The CDR3 consists of 14 residues. CDR3 sequence reads: CASSTPGQGGEQYF. CDR3 nucleotides: TGTGCCAGCAGTACTCCGGGACAGGGCGGCGAGCAGTACTTC.

The J gene is TRBJ1-2, the V gene TRBV5-1; D is ambiguous. CDR1 is SGHRS, CDR2 YFSETQ, per germline. The V end lost 4 bases, the J end lost 4 bases, and 11 bases lay between the germline ends. This CDR3 contains 13 residues. The CDR3 DNA reads as TGCGCCAGCAGCCCAGGAGGTAGCTATGGCTACACCTTC. Translation: CASSPGGSYGYTF.

This chain uses TRBV7-3 with TRBJ1-2; D is possibly TRBD1 (5 bases). Deletions cut 5 bases from V and 8 bases from J, with 12 bases between. This CDR3 is built from 12 residues. CDR1 and CDR2 (germline): SGHTA, FQGTGA. For the CDR3, the DNA is TGTGCCAGCAGCCTCAATGGACAAGGCTACACCTTC. It specifies CASSLNGQGYTF.

The CDR3 region is CASSPRLGETQYF. For the CDR3, the DNA is TGCGCCAGCAGCCCCCGCTTGGGAGAGACCCAGTACTTC. The chain uses TRBV5-1 and TRBJ2-5; D gene ambiguous. CDR1 SGHRS and CDR2 YFSETQ come from the germline V gene. This CDR3 has 13 residues. The V and J ends lost 4 bases and 4 bases respectively, with 11 bases between them.

V is TRBV30 and J is TRBJ1-1; D is perhaps TRBD1 (6 bases). This CDR3 contains 14 residues. V gave up 4 bases and J gave up 0 bases, with 12 bases separating them. Germline values: CDR1 GTSNPN, CDR2 SVGIG (reference sequence). The CDR3 nucleotides read TGTGCCTGGAAAAGGACAGTTATGAACACTGAAGCTTTCTTT. Amino acid sequence: CAWKRTVMNTEAFF.

The chain employs TRBV6-5 and TRBJ2-7; 7 positions match TRBD2. The junction had 9 bases not matched to a gene; V was cut back by 8 bases and J by 5 bases. CDR1 and CDR2 from the germline V gene are MNHEY and SVGAGI. The CDR3 is 13 residues long. The CDR3 protein is CASGRTREDEQYF. Written as DNA, the CDR3 is TGTGCCAGCGGGAGGACTAGGGAGGACGAGCAGTACTTC.

This clone was counted once. The chain joins TRBV18 to TRBJ2-5; 8 bases are shared with TRBD1. The CDR3 covers 16 residues. Looked up from germline, CDR1 is KGHSH and CDR2 is LQKENI. V gave up 0 bases and J gave up 4 bases; unmatched junction bases: 7. Here the CDR3 DNA reads TGTGCCAGCTCACCACCGACAGGGGCGGTTGGAGAGACCCAGTACTTC. Translated, it gives CASSPPTGAVGETQYF.

The chain links TRBV9 to TRBJ2-1; TRBD1 matches 9 bases. This CDR3 spans 17 amino acids. After removal of 3 bases from V and 4 bases from J, the junction contained 11 bases not matched to a gene. CDR1 is SGDLS, CDR2 YYNGEE, per germline. CDR3 coding DNA: TGTGCCAGCAGCGCCACTGAACAGGGGGCGCCGTACAATGAGCAGTTCTTC. Translation: CASSATEQGAPYNEQFF. Full variable domain (rest looked up from reference TRBV9 and TRBJ2-1): DSGVTQTPKHLITATGQRVTLRCSPRSGDLSVYWYQQSLDQGLQFLIQYYNGEERAKGNILERFSAQQFPDLHSELNLSSLELGDSALYFCASSATEQGAPYNEQFFGPGTRLTVL.

The chain uses TRBV6-1 and TRBJ2-4, with no clear D. The V gene's germline CDR1 is MNHNS and CDR2 SASEGT. Trimming stripped 2 bases from V and 10 bases from J, with 9 bases between. This CDR3 contains 12 residues. The CDR3 bases are TGTGCCAGCAGTGAAAGAGGTGTAATTCAGTACTTC. It codes for CASSERGVIQYF.